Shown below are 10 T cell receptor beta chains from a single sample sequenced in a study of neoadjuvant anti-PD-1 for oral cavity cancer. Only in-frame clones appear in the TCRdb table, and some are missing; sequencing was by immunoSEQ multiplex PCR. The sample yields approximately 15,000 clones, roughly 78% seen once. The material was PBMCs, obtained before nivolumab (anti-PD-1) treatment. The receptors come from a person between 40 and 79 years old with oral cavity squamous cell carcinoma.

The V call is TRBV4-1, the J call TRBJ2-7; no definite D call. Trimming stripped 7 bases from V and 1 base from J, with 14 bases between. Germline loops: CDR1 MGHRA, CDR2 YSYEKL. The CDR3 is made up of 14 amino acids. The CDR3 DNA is TGCGCCAGCACCCCCACCCTACTTTCCTACGAGCAGTACTTC. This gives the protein CASTPTLLSYEQYF.

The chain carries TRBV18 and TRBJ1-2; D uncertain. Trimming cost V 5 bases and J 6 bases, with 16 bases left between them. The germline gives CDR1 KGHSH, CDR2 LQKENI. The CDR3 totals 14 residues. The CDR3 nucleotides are TGTGCCAGCTCATCTTACGGGCCCGAACATGGCTACACCTTC. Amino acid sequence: CASSSYGPEHGYTF.

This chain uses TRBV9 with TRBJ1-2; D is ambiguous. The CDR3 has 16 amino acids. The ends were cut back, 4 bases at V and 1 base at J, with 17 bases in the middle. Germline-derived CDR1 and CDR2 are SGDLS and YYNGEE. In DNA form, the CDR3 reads TGTGCCAGCAGCCCTCGGAGTGGGGTTCTTAACTATGGCTACACCTTC. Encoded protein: CASSPRSGVLNYGYTF.

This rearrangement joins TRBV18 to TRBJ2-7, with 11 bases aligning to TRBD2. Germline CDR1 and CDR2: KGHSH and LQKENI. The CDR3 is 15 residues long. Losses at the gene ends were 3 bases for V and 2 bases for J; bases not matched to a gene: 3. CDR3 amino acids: CASSPGLAVTYEQYF. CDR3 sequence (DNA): TGTGCCAGCTCACCGGGACTAGCGGTAACCTACGAGCAGTACTTC.

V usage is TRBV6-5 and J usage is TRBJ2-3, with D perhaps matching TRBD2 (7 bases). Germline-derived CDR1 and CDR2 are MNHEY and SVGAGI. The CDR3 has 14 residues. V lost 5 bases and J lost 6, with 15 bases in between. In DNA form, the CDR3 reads TGTGCCAGCAGTAGGGGGAGGGCGTTGGATACGCAGTATTTT. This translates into CASSRGRALDTQYF.

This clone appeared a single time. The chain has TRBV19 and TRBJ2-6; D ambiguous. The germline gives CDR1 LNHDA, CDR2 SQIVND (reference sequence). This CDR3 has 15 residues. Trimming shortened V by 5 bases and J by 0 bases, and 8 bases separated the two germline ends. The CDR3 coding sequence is TGTGCCAGTAGTCGGGTTTACTCTGGGGCCAACGTCCTGACTTTC. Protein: CASSRVYSGANVLTF.

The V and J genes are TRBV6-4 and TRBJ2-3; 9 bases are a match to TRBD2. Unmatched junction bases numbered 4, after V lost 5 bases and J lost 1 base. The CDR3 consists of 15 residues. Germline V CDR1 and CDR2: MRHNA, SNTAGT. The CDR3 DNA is TGTGCCAGCAGTAACATAGCGGGGGGCACAGATACGCAGTATTTT. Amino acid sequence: CASSNIAGGTDTQYF.

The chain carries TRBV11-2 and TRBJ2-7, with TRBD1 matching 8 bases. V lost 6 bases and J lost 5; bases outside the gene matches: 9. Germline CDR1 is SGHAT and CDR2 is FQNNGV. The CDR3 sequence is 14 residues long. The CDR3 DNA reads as TGTGCCAGCAGAAAACCGGGACAGGTCGACGAGCAGTACTTC. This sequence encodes CASRKPGQVDEQYF.

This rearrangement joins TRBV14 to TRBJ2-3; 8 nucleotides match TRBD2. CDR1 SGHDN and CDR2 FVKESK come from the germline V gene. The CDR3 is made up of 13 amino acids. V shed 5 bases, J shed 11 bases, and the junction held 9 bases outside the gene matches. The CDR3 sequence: CASSNSGSGRQYF. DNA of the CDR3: TGTGCCAGCAGCAACAGCGGGAGCGGGCGGCAGTATTTT.

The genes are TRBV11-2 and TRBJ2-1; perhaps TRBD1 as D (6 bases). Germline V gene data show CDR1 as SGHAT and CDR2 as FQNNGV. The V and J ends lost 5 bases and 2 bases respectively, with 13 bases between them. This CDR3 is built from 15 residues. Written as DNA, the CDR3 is TGTGCCAGCAGCCTAGTCAGGGGCCCCTACAATGAGCAGTTCTTC. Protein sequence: CASSLVRGPYNEQFF.